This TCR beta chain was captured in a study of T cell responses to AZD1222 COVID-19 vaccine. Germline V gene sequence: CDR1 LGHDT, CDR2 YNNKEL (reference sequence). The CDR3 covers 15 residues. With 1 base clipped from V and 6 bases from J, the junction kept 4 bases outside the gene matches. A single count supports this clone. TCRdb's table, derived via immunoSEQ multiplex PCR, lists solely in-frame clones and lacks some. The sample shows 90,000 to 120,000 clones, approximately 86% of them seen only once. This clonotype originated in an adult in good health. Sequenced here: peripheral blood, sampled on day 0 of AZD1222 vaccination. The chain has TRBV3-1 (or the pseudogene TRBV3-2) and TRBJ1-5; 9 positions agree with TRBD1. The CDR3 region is CASSQVQGAGQPQHF. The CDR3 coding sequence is TGTGCCAGCAGCCAAGTACAGGGGGCTGGTCAGCCCCAGCATTTT.